Listed below are T cell receptor beta chains from one sample, sequenced in a study of cytomegalovirus exposure and HLA in healthy donors. Here immunoSEQ multiplex PCR was the method, and the copy in TCRdb shows in-frame clones only, minus some. The sample carries 85,000 to 120,000 clones, about four fifths recorded once. Material: PBMCs. These receptors all come from a man aged 45 to 65 in good health and CMV-seronegative. The CDR3 runs from the conserved cysteine through the conserved F or W. The D gene is left open where the match is weak. Some rows mark clone size as missing; the rest say once, few, many or name a class of expanded clone.

j_call,d_call,clone_size,v_call,cdr3_aa,cdr3_nt
TRBJ2-3,NA,NA,TRBV18,CASSPPGKTDTQYF,TGTGCCAGCTCACCCCCGGGGAAGACAGATACGCAGTATTTT
TRBJ1-1,NA,NA,TRBV6-5,CASSYSTGRLEAFF,TGTGCCAGCAGTTACTCTACAGGGCGCCTTGAAGCTTTCTTT
TRBJ1-1,NA,NA,TRBV6-6,CASWLGTEAFF,TGTGCCAGTTGGCTCGGGACTGAAGCTTTCTTT
TRBJ2-3,TRBD2,once,TRBV7-9,CASSLGLAGNDTQYF,TGTGCCAGCAGCTTAGGATTAGCGGGGAATGATACGCAGTATTTT
TRBJ1-2,NA,NA,TRBV5-4,CASSLRTEAYGYTF,TGTGCCAGCAGCCTAAGGACAGAAGCCTATGGCTACACCTTC
TRBJ2-7,TRBD1,NA,TRBV30,CACGQGTREQYF,TGTGCCTGCGGACAGGGTACGCGCGAGCAGTACTTC
TRBJ2-1,NA,NA,TRBV5-1,CASGGRSSYNEQFF,TGCGCCAGCGGAGGACGGAGCTCCTACAATGAGCAGTTCTTC
TRBJ1-4,NA,NA,TRBV5-5,CASSLLQNEKLFF,TGTGCCAGCAGCTTGTTGCAGAATGAAAAACTGTTTTTT
TRBJ1-6,TRBD1,NA,TRBV18,CASSIGQGNNSPLHF,TGTGCCAGCTCAATTGGACAGGGAAATAATTCACCCCTCCACTTT
TRBJ2-2,TRBD1,NA,TRBV5-1,CASSSQGARNTGELFF,TGCGCCAGCAGTTCTCAGGGGGCGCGTAACACCGGGGAGCTGTTTTTT
TRBJ2-1,TRBD1,NA,TRBV14,CASSQLTGVGNEQFF,TGTGCCAGCAGCCAACTCACAGGGGTTGGGAATGAGCAGTTCTTC
TRBJ1-2,NA,NA,TRBV18,CASSPVHLTEGYTF,TGTGCCAGCTCACCCGTGCACCTGACGGAGGGCTACACCTTC
TRBJ2-1,NA,NA,TRBV9,CASSARPYSYNEQFF,TGTGCCAGCAGCGCGAGGCCCTACTCCTACAATGAGCAGTTCTTC
TRBJ1-1,NA,NA,TRBV10-3,CAISDQNTEAFF,TGTGCCATCAGTGACCAGAACACTGAAGCTTTCTTT
TRBJ2-7,NA,NA,TRBV11-2,CASSSTGYEQYF,TGTGCCAGCAGCTCCACGGGTTACGAGCAGTACTTC
TRBJ1-5,TRBD1,NA,TRBV28,CASSLGQGALRGNQPQHF,TGTGCCAGCAGTTTGGGACAGGGGGCTCTTCGAGGCAATCAGCCCCAGCATTTT
TRBJ1-4,NA,NA,TRBV5-1,CASSVQGEGEKLFF,TGCGCCAGCAGTGTACAGGGAGAGGGTGAAAAACTGTTTTTT
TRBJ1-2,NA,medium-sized,TRBV19,CGAGPAGGYTF,TGTGGGGCGGGCCCGGCGGGTGGCTACACCTTC
TRBJ2-7,TRBD2,NA,TRBV19,CASSIDRGDEQYF,TGTGCCAGTAGTATAGATCGGGGGGACGAGCAGTACTTC
TRBJ1-2,TRBD1,NA,TRBV4-1,CASSQALTGGYWGGYTF,TGCGCCAGCAGCCAAGCCCTTACAGGGGGGTATTGGGGGGGCTACACCTTC
TRBJ1-3,NA,NA,TRBV4-2,CASTSWGRRSGNTIYF,TGTGCCAGCACTTCTTGGGGGCGCCGCTCTGGAAACACCATATATTTT
TRBJ1-2,NA,NA,TRBV28,CASSLQGNYGYTF,TGTGCCAGCAGTCTGCAGGGAAACTATGGCTACACCTTC
TRBJ1-1,TRBD1,NA,TRBV2,CASSQGEDTEAFF,TGTGCCAGCAGCCAGGGGGAGGACACTGAAGCTTTCTTT
TRBJ1-1,NA,NA,TRBV5-1,CASSPPEAFF,TGCGCCAGCAGCCCCCCGGAAGCTTTCTTT
TRBJ1-5,TRBD1,NA,TRBV7-9,CASSSNIRTGEEQPQHF,TGTGCCAGCAGCTCAAATATTCGGACAGGGGAGGAACAGCCCCAGCATTTT
TRBJ1-4,NA,NA,TRBV4-3,CASSQTLGAGGEKLFF,TGCGCCAGCAGCCAAACACTCGGGGCCGGAGGGGAAAAACTATTTTTT